Following are 18 T cell receptor beta chains from one sample sequenced in a study of beta chain features in type 1 diabetes. Broader study findings: All four CD4+ subsets from Type 1 diabetes patients carried moderately but significantly shorter TCRB CDR3s.

Sequencing targeted expressed TCRB transcripts, as all isolated RNA had been reverse transcribed. Sequencing used immunoSEQ multiplex PCR; TCRdb keeps in-frame clones, though not all of them. This table holds about 28,000 clones, around 60% found once. What these receptors recognize is not known. The specimen was Tregs from blood. These receptors all stem from a woman in her 30s with type 1 diabetes.

This chain joins TRBV2 and TRBJ2-1; D is unresolved. The CDR3 extends over 14 amino acids. CDR1 and CDR2 from the germline V gene are SNHLY and FYNNEI. The germline V and J ends were trimmed by 6 bases and 0 bases, with 9 bases remaining between them. CDR3 protein: CASSRLSSYNEQFF. CDR3 nucleotide sequence: TGTGCCAGCAGCCGTTTGAGCTCCTACAATGAGCAGTTCTTC.

J is TRBJ2-7 and V is TRBV27; D perhaps matches TRBD2 (5 bases). This CDR3 contains 14 residues. Trimming cost V 5 bases and J 3 bases, with 14 bases left between them. Germline values: CDR1 MNHEY, CDR2 SMNVEV (reference sequence). The DNA of the CDR3 is TGTGCCAGCAGTGCAACGAGGGATTACTACGAGCAGTACTTC. Translating gives CASSATRDYYEQYF.

J is TRBJ1-1 and V is TRBV28; no firm D call. This CDR3 is built from 14 residues. V gave up 3 bases and J gave up 4 bases, with 12 bases separating them. Germline V lookup: CDR1 MDHEN, CDR2 SYDVKM. CDR3 coding DNA: TGTGCCAGCAGTTTTTTAGTCTTTTCCACTGAAGCTTTCTTT. Protein sequence: CASSFLVFSTEAFF.

This chain joins TRBV5-1 and TRBJ1-1; D not certain. Germline V gene data show CDR1 as SGHRS and CDR2 as YFSETQ. The CDR3 is 14 residues long. The V end lost 4 bases, the J end lost 3 bases, and 13 bases lay between the germline ends. CDR3: CASSESAFDTEAFF. In DNA form, the CDR3 reads TGCGCCAGCAGCGAAAGCGCCTTTGACACTGAAGCTTTCTTT.

This sequence joins TRBV11-2 and TRBJ2-2, with a tentative D call TRBD1 (6 bases). This CDR3 contains 16 residues. V lost 1 base, J lost 0 bases, and 9 bases lay in between. CDR1 and CDR2 (germline): SGHAT, FQNNGV. This CDR3 is CASSLVQGTNTGELFF. The CDR3 nucleotides read TGTGCCAGCAGCTTAGTTCAGGGGACGAACACCGGGGAGCTGTTTTTT.

Comment on this clone: At one boundary the junction diverges from the germline segment, which might be a read error. The chain couples TRBV6-6 to TRBJ2-7; 11 positions agree with TRBD2. CDR1 and CDR2 from the germline V gene are MNHNY and SVGAGI (reference sequence). The CDR3 covers 15 residues. CDR3 region: CASSPRSGTSGTKDF. CDR3 nucleotides: TGTGCCAGCAGTCCGCGCTCCGGGACTAGCGGAACTAAGGACTTC.

The chain is built from TRBV4-1 and TRBJ1-6; the D is unclear. Trimming pared 1 base from V and 7 bases from J, leaving 2 bases between. Germline values: CDR1 MGHRA, CDR2 YSYEKL. The CDR3 runs to 12 residues. CDR3 residues: CASSQANSPLHF. CDR3 DNA: TGCGCCAGCAGCCAAGCGAATTCACCCCTCCACTTT.

This rearrangement joins TRBV19 to TRBJ2-1; possible D gene TRBD1, 5 bases. CDR3 length equals 16 residues. Trimming stripped 4 bases from V and 1 base from J, with 14 bases between. The germline V gene encodes CDR1 LNHDA and CDR2 SQIVND (reference sequence). CDR3 sequence (DNA): TGTGCCAGTAGTACGCAGGGCTTTGGATCCTACAATGAGCAGTTCTTC. It specifies CASSTQGFGSYNEQFF.

J is TRBJ1-2 and V is TRBV7-9; D perhaps matches TRBD1 (5 bases). CDR3 length: 14 residues. V lost 3 bases to trimming and J lost 4 bases, with 12 bases between them. The germline V gene encodes CDR1 SEHNR and CDR2 FQNEAQ (reference sequence). CDR3 sequence reads: CASSFSQGSYGYTF. The DNA for the CDR3 is TGTGCCAGCAGCTTTTCTCAGGGCTCCTATGGCTACACCTTC.

The chain carries TRBV29-1 and TRBJ1-4, with D possibly matching TRBD1 (6 bases). Per germline, CDR1 SQVTM and CDR2 ANQGSEA. This CDR3 is 13 amino acids long. The ends were cut back, 7 bases at V and 8 bases at J, with 17 bases in the middle. CDR3: CSARTLTGEKLFF. DNA for the CDR3: TGCAGCGCAAGAACGTTAACAGGGGAAAAACTGTTTTTT.

This clone was detected only once. This chain links TRBV30 with TRBJ2-7; perhaps TRBD1 as D (5 bases). The CDR3 covers 14 residues. CDR1 and CDR2 from the germline V gene are GTSNPN and SVGIG (reference sequence). The V and J ends lost 5 bases and 1 base respectively, with 15 bases between them. This CDR3 is CAWGTGLISYEQYF. Written as DNA, the CDR3 is TGTGCCTGGGGCACAGGCCTGATATCCTACGAGCAGTACTTC.

The V gene is TRBV18, the J gene TRBJ2-7; tentative D call: TRBD2 (6 bases). This CDR3 contains 14 residues. Looked up from germline, CDR1 is KGHSH and CDR2 is LQKENI. V lost 5 bases to trimming and J lost 0 bases, with 11 bases between them. CDR3 protein: CASSADYPSYEQYF. The CDR3, as DNA: TGTGCCAGCTCAGCGGACTATCCCTCCTACGAGCAGTACTTC.

This clone has just a few counts. The chain joins TRBV30 to TRBJ1-1; 7 positions agree with TRBD1. The junction had 9 bases not matched to a gene; V was cut back by 3 bases and J by 8 bases. CDR3 length: 13 amino acids. Germline values: CDR1 GTSNPN, CDR2 SVGIG (reference sequence). The CDR3 protein is CAWRETGRMEAFF. CDR3 bases: TGTGCCTGGAGAGAGACAGGGCGCATGGAAGCTTTCTTT.

The chain combines TRBV6-5 with TRBJ1-1; the match to TRBD1 covers 11 bases. The CDR3 totals 14 residues. V dropped 8 bases and J dropped 4; count of bases not matched to a gene: 6. CDR1 is MNHEY and CDR2 is SVGAGI in the germline V gene. In DNA, the CDR3 is TGTGCCAGCGCCGGAGGGACAGGGGGCACTGAAGCTTTCTTT. Translated: CASAGGTGGTEAFF.

The rearrangement joins TRBV5-1 to TRBJ2-7; 7 positions match TRBD1. The CDR3 is 14 residues long. The V gene end was trimmed by 2 bases and the J gene end by 2 bases; junction bases not matched to a gene: 4. The germline V gene encodes CDR1 SGHRS and CDR2 YFSETQ. CDR3 protein: CASSFLTGPYEQYF. In nucleotides, the CDR3 is TGCGCCAGCAGCTTCTTGACAGGGCCCTACGAGCAGTACTTC.

The rearrangement joins TRBV19 to TRBJ2-3; D might be TRBD2 (6 bases). Germline CDR1 LNHDA, CDR2 SQIVND (reference sequence). The CDR3 extends over 13 amino acids. Trimming took 8 bases from V and 8 from J, leaving 17 bases between them. The CDR3, as DNA: TGTGCCAGTCGAGGCGGGGTGCAAGGTACGCAGTATTTT. It specifies CASRGGVQGTQYF. Based on the CDR3 plus reference TRBV19 and TRBJ2-3, the full variable domain is DGGITQSPKYLFRKEGQNVTLSCEQNLNHDAMYWYRQDPGQGLRLIYYSQIVNDFQKGDIAEGYSVSREKKESFPLTVTSAQKNPTAFYLCASRGGVQGTQYFGPGTRLTVL.

The chain has TRBV2 and TRBJ1-4, with 8 nucleotides matching TRBD1. Germline V gives CDR1 SNHLY, CDR2 FYNNEI. The V segment lost 6 bases and the J segment 6 bases; nucleotides outside the gene matches: 6. The CDR3 has 14 amino acids. The CDR3, as DNA: TGTGCCAGCAGACACAGGGGGAGTCATGAAAAACTGTTTTTT. Encoded protein: CASRHRGSHEKLFF.

J is TRBJ1-5 and V is TRBV19; D gene ambiguous. The CDR3 totals 15 residues. The V end was cut by 7 bases, the J end by 0 bases, with 13 bases between. The germline V gene has CDR1 LNHDA and CDR2 SQIVND (reference sequence). DNA of the CDR3: TGTGCCAGTAAACCTCCGGACTATAGCAATCAGCCCCAGCATTTT. Encoded protein: CASKPPDYSNQPQHF. Drawing the rest from reference TRBV19 and TRBJ1-5, the complete variable domain is DGGITQSPKYLFRKEGQNVTLSCEQNLNHDAMYWYRQDPGQGLRLIYYSQIVNDFQKGDIAEGYSVSREKKESFPLTVTSAQKNPTAFYLCASKPPDYSNQPQHFGDGTRLSIL.